The next 32 T cell receptor beta chains were all read from a single sample in a study of low-dose radiotherapy and immunotherapy resistance in tumors. TRAV- and TRBV-specific primers primed first-strand cDNA, covering alpha and beta chains. The authors ran 15 to 20 PCR cycles to amplify TCRs with a constant-region primer and V-primer adapter. A single record per CDR3 protein comes from TCRdb applying MiXCR to the reads. This repertoire shows over 9,500 distinct CDR3 sequences, around half found once; its top ten account for about 8%. These receptors were taken from a human donor with advanced metastatic prostate, ovarian, gallbladder or colorectal cancer (not recorded which). This table probably holds off-target reads from a library built for another chain.

The chain joins TRBV19 to TRBJ2-5, with 14 positions matching TRBD2. CDR1 is LNHDA and CDR2 is SQIVND in the germline V gene (reference sequence). V was pared by 9 bases and J by 3 bases, with 6 bases of the junction left unmatched. This CDR3 contains 15 residues. CDR3 DNA sequence: TGTGCCAGCCGGGGGACTAGCGGGAGAAAAGAGACCCAGTACTTC. This sequence encodes CASRGTSGRKETQYF.

The chain links TRBV20-1 to TRBJ2-1, with a possible D match to TRBD1 (6 bases). V was shortened by 2 bases and J by 7 bases, with 15 bases between the two germline ends. The CDR3 is 14 residues long. CDR1 is DFQATT, CDR2 SNEGSKA, per germline (reference sequence). The CDR3 region has the DNA TGCAGTGCTAGACCAGAAGGGGGTTGGAATGAGCAGTTCTTC. Translation: CSARPEGGWNEQFF.

This chain joins TRBV20-1 and TRBJ2-1; no firm D call. This CDR3 comprises 13 residues. The V end was cut by 3 bases, the J end by 7 bases, with 13 bases between. Germline CDR1 is DFQATT and CDR2 is SNEGSKA (reference sequence). The CDR3 DNA follows: TGCAGTGCTAGTCCGTACGGCAAAAATGAGCAGTTCTTC. It encodes CSASPYGKNEQFF.

The CDR3 protein is CASSDGGTGILGNEQFF. The DNA for the CDR3 is TGTGCCAGCAGTGATGGGGGGACAGGGATATTGGGGAATGAGCAGTTCTTC. The rearrangement links TRBV6-1 to TRBJ2-1; 9 bases agree with TRBD1. CDR1 and CDR2 (germline): MNHNS, SASEGT. The CDR3 consists of 17 residues. The V gene end was trimmed by 3 bases and the J gene end by 7 bases; junction bases not matched to a gene: 13.

This chain connects TRBV28 to TRBJ2-7, with 9 bases that match TRBD1. Germline-derived CDR1 and CDR2 are MDHEN and SYDVKM. CDR3 length: 13 amino acids. V lost 10 bases to trimming and J lost 7 bases; unmatched junction nucleotides: 11. Here the CDR3 reads CATDGTGWGEQYF. The CDR3 DNA reads as TGTGCCACCGACGGGACAGGGTGGGGAGAGCAGTACTTC.

This clonotype is a singleton in its sample. This chain uses TRBV28 with TRBJ1-1; D perhaps matches TRBD1 (5 bases). The germline V gene encodes CDR1 MDHEN and CDR2 SYDVKM. The CDR3 is 15 residues long. The V and J ends lost 2 bases and 3 bases respectively, with 13 bases between them. The CDR3 region is CASSLVGGTHTEAFF. The CDR3 coding sequence is TGTGCCAGCAGTTTAGTAGGTGGGACCCACACTGAAGCTTTCTTT.

The V gene is TRBV5-1, the J gene TRBJ2-1; TRBD1 agrees at 8 bases. CDR1 and CDR2 (germline): SGHRS, YFSETQ. The CDR3 consists of 18 residues. After removal of 0 bases from V and 9 bases from J, the junction contained 17 bases not matched to a gene. The CDR3 loop is CASSLAAGQGFNWGEQFF. The CDR3 DNA reads as TGCGCCAGCAGCTTGGCCGCTGGACAGGGTTTTAATTGGGGTGAGCAGTTCTTC.

The genes are TRBV4-1 and TRBJ2-7; TRBD2 is a possible D gene (6 bases). With 1 base removed from V and 0 bases from J, the gap between germline ends came to 13 bases. The germline CDR1 and CDR2 sequences are MGHRA and YSYEKL. The CDR3 runs 16 residues. The CDR3 coding sequence is TGCGCCAGCAGCCAAGTTAGCGGTTACAGCTCCTACGAGCAGTACTTC. Amino acid sequence: CASSQVSGYSSYEQYF.

This clonotype was seen a single time. The chain carries TRBV7-3 and TRBJ1-2; D gene uncertain. V lost 3 bases and J lost 8, with 13 bases in between. The CDR3 has 13 residues. Looked up from germline, CDR1 is SGHTA and CDR2 is FQGTGA. The CDR3 sequence is CASSFTANLGYTF. DNA for the CDR3: TGTGCCAGCAGCTTCACAGCCAACCTAGGCTACACCTTC. The variable domain in full, with the rest retrieved from reference TRBV7-3 and TRBJ1-2, is GAGVSQTPSNKVTEKGKYVELRCDPISGHTALYWYRQSLGQGPEFLIYFQGTGAADDSGLPNDRFFAVRPEGSVSTLKIQRTERGDSAVYLCASSFTANLGYTFGSGTRLTVV.

The J gene is TRBJ2-3, the V gene TRBV4-2, with D maybe TRBD2 (5 bases). V was trimmed by 4 bases and J by 5 bases, leaving 16 bases between them. CDR1 is LGHNA and CDR2 is YNFKEQ in the germline V gene. The CDR3 is made up of 15 amino acids. DNA of the CDR3: TGTGCCAGCAGCCCTGAACTAGGAATTAGAGATACGCAGTATTTT. Its protein is CASSPELGIRDTQYF.

The chain joins TRBV2 to TRBJ1-2; 9 bases align to TRBD1. Germline V gene lookup returns CDR1 SNHLY and CDR2 FYNNEI. V was clipped by 3 bases and J by 5 bases; unmatched bases: 4. CDR3 length equals 14 residues. The CDR3 nucleotides are TGTGCCAGCAGTGAGGTGGGGACAGGGTATGGCTACACCTTC. Its translation: CASSEVGTGYGYTF.

The genes are TRBV3-1 and TRBJ2-3, with 8 bases identical to TRBD2. Germline CDR1 LGHDT, CDR2 YNNKEL (reference sequence). J lost 9 bases, V lost 1 base, and 6 bases had no gene match. This CDR3 region has 14 residues. The CDR3 sequence is CASSQVAGRGTQYF. CDR3 DNA: TGTGCCAGCAGCCAAGTCGCCGGGAGGGGGACGCAGTATTTT.

V gene TRBV12-5 combines with J gene TRBJ2-2, with TRBD1 as a possible D gene (5 bases). The germline CDR1 and CDR2 sequences are LGHNT and FRNRAP. The CDR3 totals 16 residues. Trimming took 1 base from V and 1 from J, leaving 10 bases between them. Here the CDR3 reads CASGLAQALNTGELFF. In DNA form, the CDR3 reads TGTGCTAGTGGTTTGGCACAGGCTTTGAACACCGGGGAGCTGTTTTTT.

This clonotype turned up a few times. The J gene is TRBJ2-1, the V gene TRBV11-2; 7 bases match TRBD2. Germline V gives CDR1 SGHAT, CDR2 FQNNGV. V gave up 1 base and J gave up 6 bases; unmatched junction bases: 6. The CDR3 covers 15 residues. The DNA of the CDR3 is TGTGCCAGCAGCTTAGGAAGCCTAGCGGCCAATGAGCAGTTCTTC. It codes for CASSLGSLAANEQFF.

This clonotype occurred a few times. The chain links TRBV18 to TRBJ2-1, with no clear D. Trimming took off 4 bases at V and 2 bases at J, with 6 bases between the two ends. The CDR3 runs to 13 residues. Germline CDR1 reads KGHSH; CDR2 reads LQKENI. CDR3 region: CASSRGPYNEQFF. DNA for the CDR3: TGTGCCAGCTCACGCGGACCCTACAATGAGCAGTTCTTC.

This chain connects TRBV19 to TRBJ2-1; 7 nucleotides agree with TRBD2. The CDR3 extends over 14 amino acids. Germline V CDR1 and CDR2: LNHDA, SQIVND (reference sequence). Trimming at V came to 9 bases and at J to 4 bases, leaving 9 bases not matched to a gene. CDR3 coding DNA: TGTGCCAGCGCTAACCGGGGAGGGTACAATGAGCAGTTCTTC. Translation: CASANRGGYNEQFF.

The chain carries TRBV19 and TRBJ1-5, with 12 bases identical to TRBD1. This CDR3 is 17 amino acids long. CDR1 is LNHDA and CDR2 is SQIVND in the germline V gene (reference sequence). Trimming at V came to 3 bases and at J to 3 bases, leaving 6 bases not matched to a gene. The CDR3 DNA sequence: TGTGCCAGTAGTATCCTCTTGGGACAGGGGGCCAATCAGCCCCAGCATTTT. Translating gives CASSILLGQGANQPQHF. The whole variable domain, remainder taken from reference TRBV19 and TRBJ1-5, is DGGITQSPKYLFRKEGQNVTLSCEQNLNHDAMYWYRQDPGQGLRLIYYSQIVNDFQKGDIAEGYSVSREKKESFPLTVTSAQKNPTAFYLCASSILLGQGANQPQHFGDGTRLSIL.

This clonotype was picked up a small number of times. V and J are TRBV15 and TRBJ2-5; possible D gene TRBD2, 6 bases. Germline values: CDR1 LNHNV, CDR2 YYDKDF (reference sequence). Trimming pared 3 bases from V and 4 bases from J, leaving 9 bases between. The CDR3 length is 13 residues. In DNA form, the CDR3 reads TGTGCCACCAGCAGCTCTAGCGCAGAGACCCAGTACTTC. Amino acid sequence: CATSSSSAETQYF. The complete variable domain, with remaining parts taken from reference TRBV15 and TRBJ2-5, reads DAMVIQNPRYQVTQFGKPVTLSCSQTLNHNVMYWYQQKSSQAPKLLFHYYDKDFNNEADTPDNFQSRRPNTSFCFLDIRSPGLGDTAMYLCATSSSSAETQYFGPGTRLLVL.

The chain couples TRBV23-1 to TRBJ2-1; D is undetermined. TRBV23-1 is known as an ORF, though its function is uncertain. The CDR3 sequence is 14 residues long. V was clipped by 3 bases and J by 4 bases, with 10 bases between them. CDR3 nucleotides: TGCGCCAGCAGTCAGTTGGACCGGTACAATGAGCAGTTCTTC. This encodes CASSQLDRYNEQFF.

This chain joins TRBV3-1 and TRBJ1-3; unclear D gene. V lost 2 bases to trimming and J lost 3 bases, with 14 bases between them. Germline V gene lookup returns CDR1 LGHDT and CDR2 YNNKEL (reference sequence). The CDR3 has 16 amino acids. The CDR3 spells CASSQIRSILGNTIYF. CDR3 DNA: TGTGCCAGCAGCCAAATCAGGTCTATCCTTGGAAACACCATATATTTT.

This chain connects TRBV3-1 to TRBJ2-7, with 13 bases that match TRBD2. Losses at the gene ends were 1 base for V and 5 bases for J; bases not matched to a gene: 5. The CDR3 runs 16 residues. Germline values: CDR1 LGHDT, CDR2 YNNKEL (reference sequence). CDR3 nucleotides: TGTGCCAGCAGCCAAGGCCGGACTAGCGGGGGCGACGAGCAGTACTTC. Its translation: CASSQGRTSGGDEQYF.

The chain has TRBV5-4 and TRBJ2-1; TRBD2 agrees at 10 bases. The ends lost 4 bases at V and 6 bases at J; junction bases unmatched: 7. Germline CDR1 is SGHNT and CDR2 is YYREEE (reference sequence). The CDR3 extends over 15 amino acids. The CDR3 DNA is TGTGCCAGCAGCCCAGTAGCGGGAGGAGTCAATGAGCAGTTCTTC. It yields the protein CASSPVAGGVNEQFF. Together with reference TRBV5-4 and TRBJ2-1, the CDR3 gives the full variable domain: ETGVTQSPTHLIKTRGQQVTLRCSSQSGHNTVSWYQQALGQGPQFIFQYYREEENGRGNFPPRFSGLQFPNYSSELNVNALELDDSALYLCASSPVAGGVNEQFFGPGTRLTVL.

This clonotype was seen only a few times. The chain recombines TRBV3-1 with TRBJ1-1; 7 bases are a match to TRBD1. Germline CDR1 reads LGHDT; CDR2 reads YNNKEL (reference sequence). Trimming took 4 bases from V and 4 from J; bases not matched to a gene: 6. This CDR3 spans 14 amino acids. The CDR3 DNA reads TGTGCCAGCAGCCCAGAGGGGGCGCGCACTGAAGCTTTCTTT. Encoded protein: CASSPEGARTEAFF.

The rearrangement joins TRBV29-1 to TRBJ1-1; 7 bases map to TRBD1. CDR3 size: 14 residues. The germline V gene encodes CDR1 SQVTM and CDR2 ANQGSEA. Trimming at V came to 6 bases and at J to 1 base, leaving 8 bases not matched to a gene. CDR3 bases: TGCAGCGTGGCGACAGGGATTACGAACACTGAAGCTTTCTTT. This gives the protein CSVATGITNTEAFF.

The chain combines TRBV18 with TRBJ2-5; either TRBD1 or TRBD2 may supply D (5 bases each). The CDR3 contains 14 residues. Per germline, CDR1 KGHSH and CDR2 LQKENI. V was clipped by 6 bases and J by 1 base, with 12 bases between them. CDR3 region: CASSDKGTQETQYF. The CDR3 coding sequence is TGTGCCAGCTCCGACAAGGGGACCCAAGAGACCCAGTACTTC.

This sequence joins TRBV6-5 and TRBJ1-5, with 8 nucleotides matching TRBD1. The CDR3 contains 15 residues. Trimming took 0 bases from V and 6 from J; bases not matched to a gene: 4. CDR1 is MNHEY and CDR2 is SVGAGI in the germline V gene. The CDR3 loop is CASSYSPGGGQPQHF. CDR3 sequence (DNA): TGTGCCAGCAGTTACTCACCAGGGGGCGGTCAGCCCCAGCATTTT.

CDR3 amino acids: CASSDRTATDTQYF. In DNA, the CDR3 is TGTGCCAGCAGCGATCGGACAGCCACAGATACGCAGTATTTT. The V and J genes are TRBV2 and TRBJ2-3; maybe TRBD1 (6 bases). The CDR3 spans 14 residues. The V and J ends lost 6 bases and 2 bases respectively, with 12 bases between them. CDR1 and CDR2 (germline): SNHLY, FYNNEI.

The chain carries TRBV3-1 and TRBJ1-2; possibly TRBD1 for D (6 bases). With 1 base removed from V and 5 bases from J, the gap between germline ends came to 8 bases. The CDR3 sequence is 13 residues long. Per the germline V gene, CDR1 is LGHDT and CDR2 is YNNKEL (reference sequence). The CDR3 loop is CASSQGRGYGYTF. The CDR3 coding sequence is TGTGCCAGCAGCCAAGGCAGGGGATATGGCTACACCTTC.

This chain connects TRBV12-3 or TRBV12-4 to TRBJ2-7; D is unresolved. This CDR3 comprises 13 residues. The V gene lost 6 bases and the J gene lost 0 bases, with 9 bases spanning the gap. The CDR3 is CASSSIGSYEQYF. For the CDR3, the DNA is TGTGCCAGCAGCTCTATCGGCTCCTACGAGCAGTACTTC.

This clonotype was detected a few times. The CDR3 region is CASSLGSGGSYNEQFF. The CDR3 DNA follows: TGTGCCAGCAGCTTAGGTAGCGGGGGATCCTACAATGAGCAGTTCTTC. The chain links TRBV11-1 to TRBJ2-1; 9 nucleotides align to TRBD2. The CDR3 has 16 residues. Per the germline V gene, CDR1 is SGHAT and CDR2 is FQDESV (reference sequence). With V trimmed by 1 base and J by 1 base, 2 bases remained unmatched.

The V gene is TRBV20-1, the J gene TRBJ2-4, with D hard to call. Germline CDR1 reads DFQATT; CDR2 reads SNEGSKA (reference sequence). Trimming cost V 1 base and J 8 bases, with 9 bases left between them. CDR3 length equals 12 residues. This chain's CDR3 is CSARALADIQYF. CDR3 DNA: TGCAGTGCTAGAGCCCTGGCAGACATTCAGTACTTC.

The chain employs TRBV7-9 and TRBJ2-1; 11 nucleotides align to TRBD2. The CDR3 is 16 amino acids. Trimming cost V 3 bases and J 4 bases; bases outside gene matches: 5. Germline V lookup: CDR1 SEHNR, CDR2 FQNEAQ (reference sequence). The CDR3 DNA sequence: TGTGCCAGCAGCTTGCTTAGCGGGGGGGCTTACAATGAGCAGTTCTTC. Encoded protein: CASSLLSGGAYNEQFF.